These 27 T cell receptor beta chains came from one sample sequenced in a study of cytomegalovirus exposure and HLA in healthy donors. The PCR contained 60 Vbeta and 13 Jbeta primers. Generated by immunoSEQ multiplex PCR, the TCRdb table keeps only in-frame clones and is missing some. The table lists 150,000 to 250,000 clones, roughly four fifths of them singletons, with 0.075% to 0.1% in the top ten. Source material: PBMCs. These receptors were obtained from a boy aged 2 to 10 in good health and CMV-seronegative.

The chain uses TRBV7-2 and TRBJ1-1, with D hard to call. The CDR3 is 14 amino acids. Germline CDR1 is SGHTA and CDR2 is FQGNSA. V lost 1 base and J lost 5, with 11 bases in between. The CDR3 sequence: CASSLGRFGTEAFF. The CDR3 DNA reads TGTGCCAGCAGCTTAGGCAGGTTCGGAACTGAAGCTTTCTTT.

The gene calls are TRBV29-1 and TRBJ1-2, with D uncertain. Trimming took 6 bases from V and 7 from J, leaving 27 bases between them. The length of the CDR3 is 16 residues. Germline CDR1 is SQVTM and CDR2 is ANQGSEA. CDR3 nucleotide sequence: TGCAGCGTGATTAGCTGGGGATCCGGGAAAGGATCTGGCTACACCTTC. Translated: CSVISWGSGKGSGYTF.

The chain links TRBV6-4 to TRBJ2-1; D is perhaps TRBD2 (5 bases). V was cut by 7 bases and J by 7 bases, with 17 bases left in between. The CDR3 is made up of 14 amino acids. The germline gives CDR1 MRHNA, CDR2 SNTAGT. The CDR3 loop reads CASTQGRTGNEQFF. CDR3 nucleotide sequence: TGTGCCAGCACCCAAGGGCGGACGGGGAATGAGCAGTTCTTC.

The chain employs TRBV30 and TRBJ1-4; D unresolved. CDR3 length: 14 amino acids. Germline V gene sequence: CDR1 GTSNPN, CDR2 SVGIG (reference sequence). The germline V and J ends were trimmed by 3 bases and 3 bases, with 11 bases remaining between them. The CDR3 loop is CAWRAIGANEKLFF. The CDR3 nucleotides read TGTGCCTGGAGAGCCATCGGGGCTAATGAAAAACTGTTTTTT.

Only a few counts were recorded for this clone. The chain recombines TRBV11-2 with TRBJ1-2, with 8 bases matching TRBD1. The CDR3 sequence is 17 residues long. CDR1 and CDR2 from the germline V gene are SGHAT and FQNNGV. Losses at the gene ends were 4 bases for V and 6 bases for J; bases not matched to a gene: 16. CDR3: CASSSIPGQVLTNGYTF. The CDR3 bases are TGTGCCAGCAGCTCCATCCCGGGACAGGTGCTAACTAATGGCTACACCTTC.

The V and J genes are TRBV12-5 and TRBJ1-2; unclear D gene. The CDR3 totals 13 residues. Deletions cut 2 bases from V and 4 bases from J, with 8 bases between. Germline CDR1 is LGHNT and CDR2 is FRNRAP. CDR3 in DNA: TGTGCTAGTGGTTTGACGGGGATCTATGGCTACACCTTC. This translates into CASGLTGIYGYTF.

This clone occurred a few times. This rearrangement joins TRBV2 to TRBJ1-5; D is undetermined. Germline V CDR1 and CDR2: SNHLY, FYNNEI. CDR3 length: 14 residues. The V gene lost 3 bases and the J gene lost 5 bases, with 11 bases spanning the gap. The CDR3 DNA reads TGTGCCAGCAGTGAGCGGAGGAGTGATCAGCCCCAGCATTTT. Translating gives CASSERRSDQPQHF.

V is TRBV5-6 and J is TRBJ2-1; 12 nucleotides match TRBD2. V lost 0 bases to trimming and J lost 1 base; unmatched junction nucleotides: 8. This CDR3 is 19 amino acids long. Germline assignment: CDR1 SGHDT and CDR2 YYEEEE. CDR3 coding DNA: TGTGCCAGCAGCTTGGGTACGACTAGCGGGGGCCAATCCTACAATGAGCAGTTCTTC. Protein: CASSLGTTSGGQSYNEQFF.

Only one count was recorded for this clone. One junction end does not reproduce the germline sequence, and a read error may be involved. V and J are TRBV9 and TRBJ1-1, with D unclear. Germline assignment: CDR1 SGDLS and CDR2 YYNGEE. The CDR3 totals 15 residues. The CDR3 sequence: CANSPGPTLPAEAFF. In DNA, the CDR3 is TGTGCCAACAGCCCAGGCCCAACCTTGCCCGCTGAAGCTTTCTTT.

This sequence joins TRBV4-3 and TRBJ2-3; 16 bases are shared with TRBD2. The CDR3 runs 20 residues. V trimming: 4 bases; J trimming: 3 bases; junction bases outside the gene matches: 13. Germline V CDR1 and CDR2: LGHNA, YSLEER. CDR3 coding DNA: TGCGCCAGCAGCCCGGAATCGGGACTAGCGGGGGGGCTTGGTACAGATACGCAGTATTTT. Its translation: CASSPESGLAGGLGTDTQYF.

J is TRBJ2-7 and V is TRBV29-1, with 11 positions matching TRBD1. V trimming: 4 bases; J trimming: 6 bases; junction bases outside the gene matches: 2. The germline CDR1 and CDR2 sequences are SQVTM and ANQGSEA. The CDR3 contains 12 residues. Here the CDR3 reads CSVGGQGGEQYF. CDR3 DNA: TGCAGCGTTGGGGGACAGGGGGGCGAGCAGTACTTC.

This chain uses TRBV6-1 with TRBJ1-2, with a possible D match to TRBD1 (5 bases). V shed 1 base and J shed 8 bases, with 11 bases lying between them. The CDR3 loop spans 13 amino acids. The germline V gene has CDR1 MNHNS and CDR2 SASEGT. CDR3 amino acids: CASSEVTGGGYTF. CDR3 nucleotides: TGTGCCAGCAGTGAAGTCACGGGGGGGGGCTACACCTTC.

The CDR3 coding sequence is TGTGCCAGCAGCTTAACGAGCTTGGCAGATACGCAGTATTTT. Protein sequence: CASSLTSLADTQYF. The genes are TRBV7-8 and TRBJ2-3; no clear D. The V end lost 2 bases, the J end lost 4 bases, and 10 bases lay between the germline ends. In germline, CDR1 is SGHVS, CDR2 FQNEAQ. The CDR3 runs to 14 residues. Complete variable domain (other parts from reference TRBV7-8 and TRBJ2-3): GAGVSQSPRYKVAKRGQDVALRCDPISGHVSLFWYQQALGQGPEFLTYFQNEAQLDKSGLPSDRFFAERPEGSVSTLKIQRTQQEDSAVYLCASSLTSLADTQYFGPGTRLTVL.

This clone was detected only once. This chain links TRBV4-1 with TRBJ2-5; 12 bases agree with TRBD2. Near its end, the DNA agrees better with TRBJ2-7, so the J call may be wrong. The CDR3 sequence is 16 residues long. Germline CDR1 is MGHRA and CDR2 is YSYEKL. The CDR3 region is CASSPGLAGKSSEQYF. The CDR3 nucleotides read TGCGCCAGCAGCCCCGGACTAGCGGGGAAATCAAGCGAGCAGTACTTC.

The chain couples TRBV10-1 to TRBJ2-7; 7 nucleotides align to TRBD1. Looked up from germline, CDR1 is WNHNN and CDR2 is SYGVQD (reference sequence). The CDR3 runs to 14 residues. With V trimmed by 5 bases and J by 4 bases, 8 bases remained unmatched. The CDR3: CASSSPTGTYEQYF. As DNA, the CDR3 is TGCGCCAGCAGTTCACCGACAGGGACATACGAGCAGTACTTC.

The V gene is TRBV9, the J gene TRBJ1-1, with D hard to call. V dropped 0 bases and J dropped 6 bases, with 9 bases sitting between them. The length of the CDR3 is 13 residues. Germline-derived CDR1 and CDR2 are SGDLS and YYNGEE. The CDR3, as DNA: TGTGCCAGCAGCGTAGTCCCAGTCTCTGAAGCTTTCTTT. This encodes CASSVVPVSEAFF. The variable domain in full, with the rest retrieved from reference TRBV9 and TRBJ1-1, is DSGVTQTPKHLITATGQRVTLRCSPRSGDLSVYWYQQSLDQGLQFLIQYYNGEERAKGNILERFSAQQFPDLHSELNLSSLELGDSALYFCASSVVPVSEAFFGQGTRLTVV.

V and J are TRBV5-1 and TRBJ2-7; 7 bases align to TRBD2. J lost 3 bases, V lost 2 bases, and 2 bases had no gene match. The CDR3 is made up of 13 amino acids. The germline CDR1 and CDR2 sequences are SGHRS and YFSETQ. Written as DNA, the CDR3 is TGCGCCAGCAGCTTTGGGGGGGACTACGAGCAGTACTTC. Amino acids: CASSFGGDYEQYF.

The chain uses TRBV14 and TRBJ2-2, with unresolved D. The CDR3 length is 14 residues. V was shortened by 0 bases and J by 7 bases, with 9 bases between the two germline ends. Germline V gives CDR1 SGHDN, CDR2 FVKESK. The CDR3 protein is CASSQEPEDGELFF. The CDR3 DNA follows: TGTGCCAGCAGCCAAGAACCCGAGGACGGGGAGCTGTTTTTT. Filled out from reference TRBV14 and TRBJ2-2, the complete variable domain reads EAGVTQFPSHSVIEKGQTVTLRCDPISGHDNLYWYRRVMGKEIKFLLHFVKESKQDESGMPNNRFLAERTGGTYSTLKVQPAELEDSGVYFCASSQEPEDGELFFGEGSRLTVL.

The V gene is TRBV15, the J gene TRBJ2-7; D gene unclear. Germline V gene lookup returns CDR1 LNHNV and CDR2 YYDKDF (reference sequence). The CDR3 length is 16 residues. Trimming shortened V by 3 bases and J by 0 bases, and 15 bases separated the two germline ends. CDR3: CATSSLFPPGSYEQYF. CDR3 coding DNA: TGTGCCACCAGCAGTCTATTCCCCCCGGGCTCCTACGAGCAGTACTTC.

The genes are TRBV27 and TRBJ2-5; D possibly corresponds to TRBD1 (6 bases). TRBJ2-7 explains the end of the DNA better; the J call may be wrong. The CDR3 totals 14 residues. Per the germline V gene, CDR1 is MNHEY and CDR2 is SMNVEV (reference sequence). This chain's CDR3 is CASTLDRDSYEQYF. The CDR3 DNA is TGTGCCAGCACCCTGGACAGAGACTCCTACGAGCAGTACTTC.

This sequence joins TRBV9 and TRBJ2-1, with D tentatively TRBD2 (5 bases). The germline gives CDR1 SGDLS, CDR2 YYNGEE. With 0 bases removed from V and 7 bases from J, the gap between germline ends came to 11 bases. The length of the CDR3 is 14 residues. The chain's CDR3 is CASSVELAGNEQFF. The CDR3 DNA reads as TGTGCCAGCAGCGTAGAGCTAGCTGGTAATGAGCAGTTCTTC. The complete variable domain, with remaining parts taken from reference TRBV9 and TRBJ2-1, reads DSGVTQTPKHLITATGQRVTLRCSPRSGDLSVYWYQQSLDQGLQFLIQYYNGEERAKGNILERFSAQQFPDLHSELNLSSLELGDSALYFCASSVELAGNEQFFGPGTRLTVL.

The gene calls are TRBV27 and TRBJ1-5, with D maybe TRBD1 (5 bases). The CDR3 has 17 amino acids. Trimming pared 8 bases from V and 1 base from J, leaving 21 bases between. The germline V gene encodes CDR1 MNHEY and CDR2 SMNVEV (reference sequence). The CDR3 spells CASSFMPRQGSNQPQHF. CDR3 coding DNA: TGTGCCAGCTCCTTTATGCCCCGGCAGGGAAGCAATCAGCCCCAGCATTTT.

This chain links TRBV13 with TRBJ2-1; 9 nucleotides line up with TRBD2. The trim removed 5 bases at V and 8 bases at J, leaving 13 bases unmatched. The CDR3 runs to 16 residues. Germline CDR1 PRHDT, CDR2 FYEKMQ (reference sequence). CDR3 bases: TGTGCCAGCAGCCTCGCGACTAGCGGTCACGGCGATGAGCAGTTCTTC. This translates into CASSLATSGHGDEQFF.

J is TRBJ1-1 and V is TRBV5-1; D perhaps matches TRBD1 (6 bases). The CDR3 is 13 residues long. Germline V lookup: CDR1 SGHRS, CDR2 YFSETQ. The ends were cut back, 5 bases at V and 7 bases at J, with 15 bases in the middle. Here the CDR3 DNA reads TGCGCCAGCAGGTCTCCTGGACAGAATGAAGCTTTCTTT. The encoded protein is CASRSPGQNEAFF.

The chain combines TRBV2 with TRBJ1-1; D is undetermined. The V and J ends lost 4 bases and 8 bases respectively, with 8 bases between them. This CDR3 has 11 amino acids. Germline V gene sequence: CDR1 SNHLY, CDR2 FYNNEI. The CDR3 loop is CASSGTGEAFF. The CDR3 DNA reads TGTGCCAGCAGTGGGACGGGGGAAGCTTTCTTT.

The chain uses TRBV5-1 and TRBJ2-5, with 13 nucleotides matching TRBD2. The junction had 3 bases not matched to a gene; V was cut back by 4 bases and J by 0 bases. Germline V gene data show CDR1 as SGHRS and CDR2 as YFSETQ. There are 16 residues in the CDR3. The CDR3 bases are TGCGCCAGCAGCGCGGGACTAGCGGGGAACCAAGAGACCCAGTACTTC. Translated: CASSAGLAGNQETQYF.

The V gene is TRBV5-1, the J gene TRBJ1-4, with 10 bases aligning to TRBD1. This CDR3 contains 16 residues. Germline CDR1 SGHRS, CDR2 YFSETQ. The V and J ends lost 4 bases and 1 base, in that order; junction bases with no gene match: 4. The CDR3 coding sequence is TGCGCCAGCAGCCCGGGACAGGGGCTAACTAATGAAAAACTGTTTTTT. It is translated as CASSPGQGLTNEKLFF.